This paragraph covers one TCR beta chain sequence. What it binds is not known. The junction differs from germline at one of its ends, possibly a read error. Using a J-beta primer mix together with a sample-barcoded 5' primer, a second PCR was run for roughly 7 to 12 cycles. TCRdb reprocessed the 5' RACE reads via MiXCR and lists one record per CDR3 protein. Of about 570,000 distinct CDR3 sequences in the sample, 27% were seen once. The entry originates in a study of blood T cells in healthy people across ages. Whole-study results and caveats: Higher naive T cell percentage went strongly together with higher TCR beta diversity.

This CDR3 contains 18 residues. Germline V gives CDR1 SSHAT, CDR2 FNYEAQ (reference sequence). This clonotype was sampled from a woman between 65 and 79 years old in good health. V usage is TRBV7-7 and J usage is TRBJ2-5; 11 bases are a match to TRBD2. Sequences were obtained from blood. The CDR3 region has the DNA TGTGCTAGCAGCTTGGGTCTAGCGGGGGGCCCGGACCAAGAGACCCAGTACTTC. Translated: CASSLGLAGGPDQETQYF.